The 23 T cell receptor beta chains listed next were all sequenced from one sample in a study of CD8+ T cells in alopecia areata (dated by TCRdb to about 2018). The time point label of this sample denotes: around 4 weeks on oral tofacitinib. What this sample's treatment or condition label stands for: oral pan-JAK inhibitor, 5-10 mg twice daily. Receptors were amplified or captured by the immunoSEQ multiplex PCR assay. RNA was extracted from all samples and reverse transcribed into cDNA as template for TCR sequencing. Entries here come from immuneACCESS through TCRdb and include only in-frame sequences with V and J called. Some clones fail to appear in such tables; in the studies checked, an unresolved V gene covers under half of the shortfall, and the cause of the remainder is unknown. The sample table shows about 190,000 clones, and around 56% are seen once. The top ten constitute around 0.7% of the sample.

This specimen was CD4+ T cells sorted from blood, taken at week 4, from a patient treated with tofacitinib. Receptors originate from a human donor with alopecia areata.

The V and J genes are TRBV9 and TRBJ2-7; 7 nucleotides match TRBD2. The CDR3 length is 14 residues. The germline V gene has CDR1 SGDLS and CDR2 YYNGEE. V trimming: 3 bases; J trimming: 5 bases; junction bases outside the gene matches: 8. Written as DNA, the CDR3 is TGTGCCAGCAGCGCCCGGACTAGTCACCACGAGCAGTACTTC. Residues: CASSARTSHHEQYF.

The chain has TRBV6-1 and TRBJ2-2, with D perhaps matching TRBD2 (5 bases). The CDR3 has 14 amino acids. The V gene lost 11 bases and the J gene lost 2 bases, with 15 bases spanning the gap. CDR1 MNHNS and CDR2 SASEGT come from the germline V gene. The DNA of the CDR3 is TGTGCCCGAGGAGGTTATCCTAACACCGGGGAGCTGTTTTTT. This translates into CARGGYPNTGELFF.

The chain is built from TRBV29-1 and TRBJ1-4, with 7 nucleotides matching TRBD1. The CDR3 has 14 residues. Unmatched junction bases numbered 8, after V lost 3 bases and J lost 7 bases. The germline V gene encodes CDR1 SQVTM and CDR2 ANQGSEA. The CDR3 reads CSVEPTGRPEKLFF. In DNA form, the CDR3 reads TGCAGCGTTGAGCCGACAGGGAGGCCTGAAAAACTGTTTTTT.

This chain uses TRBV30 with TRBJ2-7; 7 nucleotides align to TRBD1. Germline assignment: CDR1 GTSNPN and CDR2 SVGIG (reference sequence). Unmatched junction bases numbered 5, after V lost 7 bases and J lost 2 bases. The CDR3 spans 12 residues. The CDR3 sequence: CAFTTGTYEQYF. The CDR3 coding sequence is TGTGCCTTTACGACAGGGACCTACGAGCAGTACTTC.

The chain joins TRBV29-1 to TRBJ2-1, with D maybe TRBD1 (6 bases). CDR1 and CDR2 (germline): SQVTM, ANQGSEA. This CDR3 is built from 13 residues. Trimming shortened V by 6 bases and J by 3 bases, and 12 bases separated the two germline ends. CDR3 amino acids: CSVSGVNYNEQFF. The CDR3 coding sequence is TGCAGCGTCTCAGGGGTCAACTACAATGAGCAGTTCTTC.

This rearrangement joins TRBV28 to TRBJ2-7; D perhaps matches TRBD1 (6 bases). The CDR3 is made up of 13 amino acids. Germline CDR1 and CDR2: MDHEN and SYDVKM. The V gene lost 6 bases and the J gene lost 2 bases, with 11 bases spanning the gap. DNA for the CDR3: TGTGCCAGCAGCCCAACAGGGACCTACGAGCAGTACTTC. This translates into CASSPTGTYEQYF. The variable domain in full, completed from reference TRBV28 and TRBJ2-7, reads DVKVTQSSRYLVKRTGEKVFLECVQDMDHENMFWYRQDPGLGLRLIYFSYDVKMKEKGDIPEGYSVSREKKERFSLILESASTNQTSMYLCASSPTGTYEQYFGPGTRLTVT.

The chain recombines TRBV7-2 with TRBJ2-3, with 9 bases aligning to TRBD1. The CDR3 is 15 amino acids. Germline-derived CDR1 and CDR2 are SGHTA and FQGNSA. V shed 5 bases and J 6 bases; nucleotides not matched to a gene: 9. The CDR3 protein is CASSRRQGVPDTQYF. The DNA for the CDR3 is TGTGCCAGCAGCCGCCGACAGGGGGTGCCTGATACGCAGTATTTT.

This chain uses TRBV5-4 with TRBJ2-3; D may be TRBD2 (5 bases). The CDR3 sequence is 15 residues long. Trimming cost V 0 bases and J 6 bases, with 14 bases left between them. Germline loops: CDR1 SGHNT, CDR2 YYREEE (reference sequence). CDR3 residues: CASSLVALPGDTQYF. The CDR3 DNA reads TGTGCCAGCAGCTTGGTGGCTCTTCCGGGGGATACGCAGTATTTT.

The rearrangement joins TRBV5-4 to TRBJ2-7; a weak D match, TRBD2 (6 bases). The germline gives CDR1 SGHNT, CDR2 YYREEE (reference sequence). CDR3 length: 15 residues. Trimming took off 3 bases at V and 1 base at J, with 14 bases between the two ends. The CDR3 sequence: CASSSWGSGSYEQYF. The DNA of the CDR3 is TGTGCCAGCAGCTCCTGGGGTAGCGGATCCTACGAGCAGTACTTC.

DNA of the CDR3: TGTGCCAGCAGCGTATCCACCGCGCTATCCTACAATGAGCAGTTCTTC. Its translation: CASSVSTALSYNEQFF. The chain carries TRBV9 and TRBJ2-1; D call uncertain. The V gene's germline CDR1 is SGDLS and CDR2 YYNGEE. Trimming stripped 1 base from V and 1 base from J, with 12 bases between. The CDR3 covers 16 residues.

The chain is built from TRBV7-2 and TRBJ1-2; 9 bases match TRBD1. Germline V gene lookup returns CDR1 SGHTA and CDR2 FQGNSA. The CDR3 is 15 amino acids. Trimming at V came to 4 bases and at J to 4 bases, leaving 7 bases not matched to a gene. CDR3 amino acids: CASSSGQGFIYGYTF. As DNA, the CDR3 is TGTGCCAGCAGCTCCGGACAGGGGTTTATCTATGGCTACACCTTC. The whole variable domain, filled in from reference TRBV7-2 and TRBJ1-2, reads GAGVSQSPSNKVTEKGKDVELRCDPISGHTALYWYRQSLGQGLEFLIYFQGNSAPDKSGLPSDRFSAERTGGSVSTLTIQRTQQEDSAVYLCASSSGQGFIYGYTFGSGTRLTVV.

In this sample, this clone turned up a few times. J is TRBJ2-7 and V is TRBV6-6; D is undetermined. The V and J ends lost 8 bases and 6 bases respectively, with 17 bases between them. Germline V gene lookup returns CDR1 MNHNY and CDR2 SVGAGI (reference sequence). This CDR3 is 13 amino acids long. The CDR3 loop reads CASALPPRVEQYF. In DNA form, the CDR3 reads TGTGCCAGCGCCTTACCGCCACGCGTCGAGCAGTACTTC.

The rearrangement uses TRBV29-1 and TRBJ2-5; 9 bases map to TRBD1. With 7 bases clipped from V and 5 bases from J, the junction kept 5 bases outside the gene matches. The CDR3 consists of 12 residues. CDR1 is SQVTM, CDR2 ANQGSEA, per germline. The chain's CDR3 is CSAQGADETQYF. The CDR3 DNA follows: TGCAGCGCACAGGGGGCGGACGAGACCCAGTACTTC.

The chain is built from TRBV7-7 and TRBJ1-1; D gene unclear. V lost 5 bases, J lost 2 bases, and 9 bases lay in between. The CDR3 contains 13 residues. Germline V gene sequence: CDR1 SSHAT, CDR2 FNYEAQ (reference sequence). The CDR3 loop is CASSRNLNTEAFF. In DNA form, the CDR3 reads TGTGCCAGCAGCCGAAATTTAAACACTGAAGCTTTCTTT.

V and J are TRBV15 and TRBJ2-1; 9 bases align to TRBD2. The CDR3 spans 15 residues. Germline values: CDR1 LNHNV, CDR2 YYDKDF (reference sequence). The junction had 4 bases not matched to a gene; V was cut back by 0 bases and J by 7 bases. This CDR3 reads CATSRDRGLANEQFF. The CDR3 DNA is TGTGCCACCAGCAGAGACCGGGGACTAGCTAATGAGCAGTTCTTC.

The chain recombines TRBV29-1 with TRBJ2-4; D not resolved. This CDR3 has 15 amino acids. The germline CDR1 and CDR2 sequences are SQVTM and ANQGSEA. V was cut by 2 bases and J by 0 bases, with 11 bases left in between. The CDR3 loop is CSVEKAAQAKNIQYF. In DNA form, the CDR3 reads TGCAGCGTTGAAAAGGCCGCGCAAGCCAAAAACATTCAGTACTTC.

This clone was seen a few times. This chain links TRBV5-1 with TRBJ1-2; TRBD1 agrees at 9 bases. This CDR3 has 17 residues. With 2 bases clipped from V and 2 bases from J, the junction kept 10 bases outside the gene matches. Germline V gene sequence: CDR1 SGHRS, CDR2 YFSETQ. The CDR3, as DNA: TGCGCCAGCAGCTTCGGGACAGGGTTCCGGAGCAACTATGGCTACACCTTC. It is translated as CASSFGTGFRSNYGYTF.

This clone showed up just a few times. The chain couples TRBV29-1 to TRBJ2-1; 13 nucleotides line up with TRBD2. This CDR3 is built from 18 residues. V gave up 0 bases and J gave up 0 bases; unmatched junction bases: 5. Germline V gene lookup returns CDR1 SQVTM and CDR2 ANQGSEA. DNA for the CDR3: TGCAGCGTTGAAGATGGGACTAGCGGGACCAGCTCCTACAATGAGCAGTTCTTC. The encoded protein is CSVEDGTSGTSSYNEQFF.

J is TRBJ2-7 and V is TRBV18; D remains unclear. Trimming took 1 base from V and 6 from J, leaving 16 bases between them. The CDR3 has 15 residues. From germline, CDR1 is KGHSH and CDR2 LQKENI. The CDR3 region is CASSPLSEPTSEQYF. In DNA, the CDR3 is TGTGCCAGCTCACCACTGAGCGAACCGACGTCCGAGCAGTACTTC.

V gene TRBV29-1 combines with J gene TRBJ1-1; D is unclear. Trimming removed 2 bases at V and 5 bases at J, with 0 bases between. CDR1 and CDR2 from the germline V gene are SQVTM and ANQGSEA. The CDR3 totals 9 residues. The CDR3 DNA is TGCAGCGTTGAAACTGAAGCTTTCTTT. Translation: CSVETEAFF.

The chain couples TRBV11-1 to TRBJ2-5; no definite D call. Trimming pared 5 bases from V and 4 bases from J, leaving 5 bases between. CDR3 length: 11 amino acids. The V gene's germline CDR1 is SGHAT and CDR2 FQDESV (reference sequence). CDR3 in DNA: TGTGCCAGCAGCCCGAGAGAGACCCAGTACTTC. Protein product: CASSPRETQYF.

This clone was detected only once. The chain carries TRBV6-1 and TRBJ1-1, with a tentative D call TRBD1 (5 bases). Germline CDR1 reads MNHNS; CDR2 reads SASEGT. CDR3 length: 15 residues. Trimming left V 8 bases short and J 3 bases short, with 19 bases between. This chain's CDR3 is CASWPSVQAHTEAFF. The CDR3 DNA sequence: TGTGCCAGCTGGCCCTCCGTACAGGCCCACACTGAAGCTTTCTTT.

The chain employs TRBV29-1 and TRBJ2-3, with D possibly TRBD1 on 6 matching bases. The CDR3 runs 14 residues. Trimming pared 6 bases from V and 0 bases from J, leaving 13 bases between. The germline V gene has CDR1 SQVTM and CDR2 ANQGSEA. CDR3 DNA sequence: TGCAGCGTGAGGACAGCCGCCAGCACAGATACGCAGTATTTT. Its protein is CSVRTAASTDTQYF.